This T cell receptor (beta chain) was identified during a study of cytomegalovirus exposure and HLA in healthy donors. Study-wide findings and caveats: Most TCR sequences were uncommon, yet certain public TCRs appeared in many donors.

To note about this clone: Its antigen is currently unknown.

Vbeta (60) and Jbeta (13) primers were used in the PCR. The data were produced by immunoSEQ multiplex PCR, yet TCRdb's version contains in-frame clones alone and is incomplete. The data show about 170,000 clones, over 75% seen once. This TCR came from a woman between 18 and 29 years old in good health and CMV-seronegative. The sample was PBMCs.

The CDR3 protein is CASSVGLAGDTDTQYF. Written as DNA, the CDR3 is TGCGCCAGCAGCGTCGGACTAGCGGGCGACACAGATACGCAGTATTTT. The chain links TRBV5-1 to TRBJ2-3; 11 nucleotides align to TRBD2. The CDR3 runs 16 residues. Germline V CDR1 and CDR2: SGHRS, YFSETQ. The V segment lost 4 bases and the J segment 2 bases; nucleotides outside the gene matches: 6. Complete variable domain (other parts from reference TRBV5-1 and TRBJ2-3): KAGVTQTPRYLIKTRGQQVTLSCSPISGHRSVSWYQQTPGQGLQFLFEYFSETQRNKGNFPGRFSGRQFSNSRSEMNVSTLELGDSALYLCASSVGLAGDTDTQYFGPGTRLTVL.